The 15 T cell receptor beta chains below all came from one sample that was sequenced in a study of T cells after yellow fever vaccination. One entry per CDR3 protein, called by TCRdb with MiXCR from the 5' RACE reads. The data hold roughly 150,000 distinct CDR3 sequences, with approximately 6.6% observed a single time. The sample was CD4+ T cells sorted from PBMCs, taken 10 days after the yellow fever booster vaccination. These receptors came from a man aged 25-45 years who received the YFV17D yellow fever vaccine.

The chain recombines TRBV6-1 with TRBJ2-4; a weak D match, TRBD1 (6 bases). Germline CDR1 MNHNS, CDR2 SASEGT. The length of the CDR3 is 13 residues. Trimming pared 4 bases from V and 8 bases from J, leaving 12 bases between. DNA for the CDR3: TGTGCCAGCAGTGCTGGGGGCTGGGACATTCAGTACTTC. It yields the protein CASSAGGWDIQYF.

In its sample, this clonotype was seen many times. DNA of the CDR3: TGTGCCATCAGTGTCGACCCCGGCGACGAGCAGTACTTC. Translation: CAISVDPGDEQYF. The rearrangement uses TRBV10-3 and TRBJ2-7; no firm D call. The CDR3 has 13 residues. V lost 4 bases, J lost 5 bases, and 12 bases lay in between. Germline V gene data show CDR1 as ENHRY and CDR2 as SYGVKD.

To note about this clonotype: A much more abundant neighbour one base away suggests this may be a read error. This chain connects TRBV11-3 to TRBJ2-5, with TRBD1 as a possible D gene (7 bases). The CDR3 consists of 17 residues. The germline V and J ends were trimmed by 8 bases and 10 bases, with 32 bases remaining between them. The germline CDR1 and CDR2 sequences are SGHNT and YENEEA. CDR3 in amino acids: CASPDIGSLTGRMSQYF. The CDR3 DNA reads as TGTGCCAGCCCCGACATCGGGAGCCTGACAGGGAGGATGAGCCAGTACTTC.

This clonotype was recorded many times. V gene TRBV30 combines with J gene TRBJ2-1, with D maybe TRBD2 (6 bases). Germline-derived CDR1 and CDR2 are GTSNPN and SVGIG (reference sequence). This CDR3 has 16 amino acids. Deletions cut 0 bases from V and 3 bases from J, with 15 bases between. CDR3 nucleotides: TGTGCCTGGAGTGTACGACGGGGAGGCATCTACAATGAGCAGTTCTTC. Its translation is CAWSVRRGGIYNEQFF.

This clonotype showed up many times. V and J are TRBV5-1 and TRBJ2-5; TRBD1 aligns across 11 bases. Germline V gene data show CDR1 as SGHRS and CDR2 as YFSETQ. The junction had 8 bases not matched to a gene; V was cut back by 5 bases and J by 5 bases. This CDR3 has 15 residues. The CDR3 loop is CASRYRTGGEETQYF. Written as DNA, the CDR3 is TGCGCCAGCAGGTACCGGACAGGGGGCGAGGAGACCCAGTACTTC. The complete variable domain, with remaining parts taken from reference TRBV5-1 and TRBJ2-5, reads KAGVTQTPRYLIKTRGQQVTLSCSPISGHRSVSWYQQTPGQGLQFLFEYFSETQRNKGNFPGRFSGRQFSNSRSEMNVSTLELGDSALYLCASRYRTGGEETQYFGPGTRLLVL.

This clonotype was detected only a few times. The V gene is TRBV2, the J gene TRBJ1-4; 7 nucleotides line up with TRBD1. Germline CDR1 and CDR2: SNHLY and FYNNEI. The CDR3 extends over 15 amino acids. Trimming cost V 3 bases and J 3 bases; bases outside gene matches: 4. DNA for the CDR3: TGTGCCAGCAGTGACAGGGGGTCACCTAATGAAAAACTGTTTTTT. Translating gives CASSDRGSPNEKLFF.

This clonotype has a count of ten or more. The chain links TRBV11-2 to TRBJ1-2; TRBD1 matches at 7 bases. CDR1 and CDR2 from the germline V gene are SGHAT and FQNNGV. The CDR3 loop spans 14 amino acids. The V and J ends lost 5 bases and 4 bases, in that order; junction bases with no gene match: 7. The CDR3 DNA reads as TGTGCCAGCAGCACCCGACAGGGCACCTATGGCTACACCTTC. It translates to CASSTRQGTYGYTF.

For this clonotype: One base away lies a much larger clone, so this may be a sequencing read error. The V and J genes are TRBV7-3 and TRBJ2-1, with 12 nucleotides matching TRBD2. CDR1 SGHTA and CDR2 FQGTGA come from the germline V gene. V lost 2 bases and J lost 6; bases outside the gene matches: 14. This CDR3 spans 19 amino acids. The CDR3 DNA reads TGTGCCAGCAGCTTATGGGGGCTAGCGGGAGGGGACATTCGCAATGAGCAGTTCTTC. Encoded protein: CASSLWGLAGGDIRNEQFF.

In this sample, this clonotype turned up many times. The rearrangement links TRBV30 to TRBJ2-1, with a possible D match to TRBD1 (6 bases). This CDR3 has 15 residues. Between the trimmed V and J ends, which lost 2 bases and 7 bases, there was a span of 18 bases. Germline lookup yields CDR1 GTSNPN and CDR2 SVGIG (reference sequence). CDR3 bases: TGTGCCTGGAGTCCACCCACGGGACACCGAAATGAGCAGTTCTTC. Translation: CAWSPPTGHRNEQFF.

The CDR3 loop is CASSEGTGVETQYF. CDR3 nucleotide sequence: TGTGCCAGCAGTGAAGGGACAGGGGTAGAGACCCAGTACTTC. The chain links TRBV6-1 to TRBJ2-5, with 9 positions matching TRBD1. This CDR3 is built from 14 residues. Per the germline V gene, CDR1 is MNHNS and CDR2 is SASEGT. V lost 1 base and J lost 4; bases outside the gene matches: 1.

This clonotype has at least ten counts. This chain connects TRBV12-3 or TRBV12-4 to TRBJ2-2, with TRBD2 identical over 8 bases. The CDR3 has 16 residues. J was trimmed by 5 bases and V by 7 bases; bases with no gene match: 12. CDR3 sequence (DNA): TGTGCCAGCACCTGGTCGGGCAGCGGGAGAACCGGGGAGCTGTTTTTT. Translating gives CASTWSGSGRTGELFF.

The chain has TRBV18 and TRBJ2-1; 14 bases map to TRBD2. Trimming at V came to 3 bases and at J to 8 bases, leaving 6 bases not matched to a gene. Germline CDR1 reads KGHSH; CDR2 reads LQKENI. The CDR3 sequence is 16 residues long. Here the CDR3 DNA reads TGTGCCAGCTCACCGGGACTAGCGGGAGTTGCTTATGAGCAGTTCTTC. Translation gives CASSPGLAGVAYEQFF.

This clonotype came up many times. One junction end disagrees with the germline gene, perhaps due to a read error. This sequence joins TRBV5-1 and TRBJ2-5; possible D gene TRBD1, 6 bases. This CDR3 has 14 amino acids. Germline V lookup: CDR1 SGHRS, CDR2 YFSETQ. The CDR3 is CASNLNTGIETQYF. CDR3 nucleotide sequence: TGCGCCAGCAACTTGAATACAGGGATCGAGACCCAGTACTTC.

V and J are TRBV3-1 and TRBJ2-2; a possible D gene is TRBD1 (6 bases). Looked up from germline, CDR1 is LGHDT and CDR2 is YNNKEL (reference sequence). The CDR3 consists of 18 residues. Deletions cut 0 bases from V and 1 base from J, with 15 bases between. The CDR3 sequence is CASSQERNGRGNTGELFF. CDR3 sequence (DNA): TGTGCCAGCAGCCAAGAGAGAAATGGCAGGGGGAACACCGGGGAGCTGTTTTTT. The variable domain in full, with the rest retrieved from reference TRBV3-1 and TRBJ2-2, is DTAVSQTPKYLVTQMGNDKSIKCEQNLGHDTMYWYKQDSKKFLKIMFSYNNKELIINETVPNRFSPKSPDKAHLNLHINSLELGDSAVYFCASSQERNGRGNTGELFFGEGSRLTVL.

This clonotype was picked up many times. The chain couples TRBV5-1 to TRBJ2-1; no firm D call. The germline V and J ends were trimmed by 0 bases and 10 bases, with 17 bases remaining between them. From germline, CDR1 is SGHRS and CDR2 YFSETQ. The CDR3 spans 15 residues. In nucleotides, the CDR3 is TGCGCCAGCAGCTTGGCAGCGACGCCCGCCAGCGAGCAGTTCTTC. It is translated as CASSLAATPASEQFF.